A few counts support the clone carrying this T cell receptor beta chain. Its matching antigen is unknown. CDR1 SEHNR and CDR2 FQNEAQ come from the germline V gene (reference sequence). V shed 1 base and J shed 0 bases, with 6 bases lying between them. The CDR3 runs to 14 residues. TCRdb called the RT-PCR reads again in MiXCR, with one record for every CDR3 protein. The repertoire holds around 540,000 distinct CDR3 sequences, with 12% as singletons. This sample was taken from a study of response to subunit inactivated influenza vaccine. Study-wide results and caveats: It was suggested by the authors that few new T cells are recruited by each seasonal influenza vaccination.

Sequenced here: PBMCs from blood, sampled on the day of vaccination. The origin of this receptor is a man aged 45-65 years who received an inactivated influenza vaccine. The chain employs TRBV7-9 and TRBJ1-1, with unresolved D. The CDR3 DNA reads TGTGCCAGCAGCTTAGTAGGCGTGAACACTGAAGCTTTCTTT. As protein: CASSLVGVNTEAFF.